A selection of T cell receptor beta chains follows, all from one sample in a study of T-cell memory formation after mild COVID-19. TCRdb independently ran MiXCR on the 5' RACE reads; one entry per CDR3 protein. The sample comprises some 320,000 distinct CDR3 sequences, more than 15% of which are singletons, and 20% to 25% rests with the top ten. The sample comprised PBMCs or a T cell subset sorted from them (not recorded which). The source of these receptors is a man aged 18 to 30 who had mild COVID-19 (a few samples of this study predate the infection). Cell type and time point are not known. The CDR3 runs from the conserved cysteine through the conserved F or W. A D gene is named only where the DNA matches it firmly. Clone size is stated in some rows and not others, as once, few, many or a class when expanded.

DNA: TGCGCCAGCAGCCCCCTGCTGAGGCACGGCAATCAGCCCCAGCATTTT
CDR3: CASSPLLRHGNQPQHF
D: .
length: 16
V: TRBV5-1
J: TRBJ1-5
size: few

DNA: TGTGCCAGCAGCCAGAGCCCTTACAGGGTGATGGTGAACACTGAAGCTTTCTTT
CDR3: CASSQSPYRVMVNTEAFF
D: .
length: 18
V: TRBV12-3/TRBV12-4
J: TRBJ1-1
size: .

DNA: TGTGCCAGCAGTTACGGGGGGACCAGAAAATCACCCCTCCACTTT
CDR3: CASSYGGTRKSPLHF
D: .
length: 15
V: TRBV6-5
J: TRBJ1-6
size: .

DNA: TGTGCCAGCAGCCCAGGGGACGGCGGGGAGCTGTTTTTT
CDR3: CASSPGDGGELFF
D: .
length: 13
V: TRBV7-3
J: TRBJ2-2
size: .

DNA: TGTGCCAGCAGCTTAGTGGCAGGTGGGAGTGCTAACTATGGCTACACCTTC
CDR3: CASSLVAGGSANYGYTF
D: .
length: 17
V: TRBV7-2
J: TRBJ1-2
size: few

DNA: TGCGCCAGCAGCCAAGATGGGAGTCAGCCCCAGCATTTT
CDR3: CASSQDGSQPQHF
D: .
length: 13
V: TRBV4-3
J: TRBJ1-5
size: few

DNA: TGCGCCAGCAGCTGGGACAGGGGATCCTCTGGGGCCAACGTCCTGACTTTC
CDR3: CASSWDRGSSGANVLTF
D: TRBD1
length: 17
V: TRBV5-1
J: TRBJ2-6
size: .

DNA: TGTGCCAGCAGTGAAAGGCTAGCGACATACAATGAGCAGTTCTTC
CDR3: CASSERLATYNEQFF
D: .
length: 15
V: TRBV2
J: TRBJ2-1
size: .

DNA: TGTGCCAGCAGCTTAACCCTCCCGCCCACAGGGTACAGCAATGAGCAGTTCTTC
CDR3: CASSLTLPPTGYSNEQFF
D: .
length: 18
V: TRBV7-2
J: TRBJ2-1
size: few

DNA: TGTGCCAGCAGCACCGGACAGGTGAACACTGAAGCTTTCTTT
CDR3: CASSTGQVNTEAFF
D: TRBD1
length: 14
V: TRBV7-9
J: TRBJ1-1
size: few

DNA: TGTGCCAGCAGATCACACACAGATACGCAGTATTTT
CDR3: CASRSHTDTQYF
D: .
length: 12
V: TRBV12-3/TRBV12-4
J: TRBJ2-3
size: .

DNA: TGTGCCAGCAGTTCAGGGCTAGAGACCCAGTACTTC
CDR3: CASSSGLETQYF
D: .
length: 12
V: TRBV6-6
J: TRBJ2-5
size: many

DNA: TGCAGTGCTAGCTCCCCAGGGGATACGCAGTATTTT
CDR3: CSASSPGDTQYF
D: .
length: 12
V: TRBV20-1
J: TRBJ2-3
size: few

DNA: TGCGCCAGCAGCCAACCCGGAGCGCTCGGAGATACGCAGTATTTT
CDR3: CASSQPGALGDTQYF
D: .
length: 15
V: TRBV4-1
J: TRBJ2-3
size: many

DNA: TGTGCCAGCACTTCTTCGGGACCAAGCTTAACTAACACTGAAGCTTTCTTT
CDR3: CASTSSGPSLTNTEAFF
D: .
length: 17
V: TRBV6-6
J: TRBJ1-1
size: .

DNA: TGTGCCAGCAGCCCGGGCCCGGGGGCCCCAGATACGCAGTATTTT
CDR3: CASSPGPGAPDTQYF
D: .
length: 15
V: TRBV7-8
J: TRBJ2-3
size: few

DNA: TGTGCCAGTAGCCCGGACAGGGAGTATACCAATGAGCAGTTCTTC
CDR3: CASSPDREYTNEQFF
D: TRBD1
length: 15
V: TRBV19
J: TRBJ2-1
size: .

DNA: TGTGCCAGTAGTATAGCTAGCGGGGGGCTGGAGCAGTTCTTC
CDR3: CASSIASGGLEQFF
D: TRBD2
length: 14
V: TRBV19
J: TRBJ2-1
size: .

DNA: TGCAGTGCTAGTGGGACCCCCGGCCCAGATACGCAGTATTTT
CDR3: CSASGTPGPDTQYF
D: .
length: 14
V: TRBV20-1
J: TRBJ2-3
size: few

DNA: TGTGCCAGCAGCGTAGATAATCCAGGGGGCGATGAGCAGTTCTTC
CDR3: CASSVDNPGGDEQFF
D: TRBD1
length: 15
V: TRBV9
J: TRBJ2-1
size: few

DNA: TGTGCCAGCAGCCCACAAGGCCGACTAGCGGTTCTCCAAGAGACCCAGTACTTC
CDR3: CASSPQGRLAVLQETQYF
D: TRBD2
length: 18
V: TRBV7-2
J: TRBJ2-5
size: .

DNA: TGTGCCAGCAGCGTAGCTACAGGTATTGAAGCTTTCTTT
CDR3: CASSVATGIEAFF
D: .
length: 13
V: TRBV9
J: TRBJ1-1
size: .

DNA: TGCAGCGTTGAATCAGGGTCAGGTCAGCCCCAGCATTTT
CDR3: CSVESGSGQPQHF
D: .
length: 13
V: TRBV29-1
J: TRBJ1-5
size: few

DNA: TGTGCCACCAGTGATGCCGTTGAAGCTTTCTTT
CDR3: CATSDAVEAFF
D: .
length: 11
V: TRBV24-1
J: TRBJ1-1
size: few

DNA: TGTGCCAGCAGCTTGGGCAGGCCCGATATCCTCCACGGGGAGCTGTTTTTT
CDR3: CASSLGRPDILHGELFF
D: .
length: 17
V: TRBV7-9
J: TRBJ2-2
size: .

DNA: TGCGCCAGCAGCCAAGATATGAACAGTGGGGAAAAACTGTTTTTT
CDR3: CASSQDMNSGEKLFF
D: .
length: 15
V: TRBV4-3
J: TRBJ1-4
size: .

DNA: TGTGCCAGCAGCACCAGGACAGGCGATTTTAATGGCTACACCTTC
CDR3: CASSTRTGDFNGYTF
D: TRBD1
length: 15
V: TRBV5-4
J: TRBJ1-2
size: .

DNA: TGTGCCAGCAGCTTAATTGCGGGGGGGCGGAGCACAGATACGCAGTATTTT
CDR3: CASSLIAGGRSTDTQYF
D: TRBD2
length: 17
V: TRBV7-6
J: TRBJ2-3
size: .

DNA: TGTGCCAGCAGCGGGGTGTGGGATACGCAGTATTTT
CDR3: CASSGVWDTQYF
D: .
length: 12
V: TRBV9
J: TRBJ2-3
size: .

DNA: TGTGCCAGCTGGGACGGGAATGAGCAGTTCTTC
CDR3: CASWDGNEQFF
D: .
length: 11
V: TRBV7-8
J: TRBJ2-1
size: few

DNA: TGCGCCAGCAGCCAAATCCCAGGGGGTTCACCCCTCCACTTT
CDR3: CASSQIPGGSPLHF
D: TRBD1
length: 14
V: TRBV4-1
J: TRBJ1-6
size: few